This TCR beta chain was profiled in a study of vaccination and CD4 T cells after COVID-19. Across the study: Every culture used as a control got a CEFX pool, an HIV-1 Nef pool, or no peptide.

Scientists ran DNA taken from cultured CD4+ T cells through the Oncomine TCR Beta short-read assay for sequencing. TCRdb itself ran the PCR reads through MiXCR, one entry per CDR3 protein. The sample lists 9,500 to 10,000 distinct CDR3 sequences; 30% to 40% were seen once. A note on this clonotype: What it binds is not known.

CDR3 length: 16 residues. V was trimmed by 1 base and J by 7 bases, leaving 22 bases between them. Germline V gives CDR1 GTSNPN, CDR2 SVGIG (reference sequence). Treatment specified: approximately nine-day PBMC culture with coronavirus spike peptide pools or control peptides (ViraFEST assay). This chain joins TRBV30 and TRBJ1-2; no definite D call. The sequenced material came from CD4+ T cells from blood, cultured in vitro. This receptor was taken from a human donor who had recovered from COVID-19. In nucleotides, the CDR3 is TGTGCCTGGAGTGCCCCGGGAAAGACCACCCGACCTGGCTACACCTTC. It is translated as CAWSAPGKTTRPGYTF.